This T cell receptor (beta chain) emerged from a study of cytomegalovirus exposure and HLA in healthy donors. Turning to the study itself: A subsequent analysis reported that the 120 or so validation repertoires were produced on the same platform that had also been used for the roughly 700 first-cohort repertoires.

The method was immunoSEQ multiplex PCR; TCRdb's version includes in-frame clones alone and lacks a portion of them. The sample lists fewer than 90,000 clones, almost 97% occurring once. The CDR3 is 15 amino acids. Germline V lookup: CDR1 KGHSH, CDR2 LQKENI. Trimming left V 2 bases short and J 1 base short, with 8 bases between. The rearrangement links TRBV18 to TRBJ2-2, with a tentative D call TRBD1 (6 bases). Sequencing was performed on PBMCs. The receptor's source is a man younger than 30 in good health and CMV-seropositive. CDR3 nucleotide sequence: TGTGCCAGCTCACCAAGGACAGTGAACACCGGGGAGCTGTTTTTT. Translating it yields CASSPRTVNTGELFF. Combining the CDR3 with reference TRBV18 and TRBJ2-2 gives the whole variable domain NAGVMQNPRHLVRRRGQEARLRCSPMKGHSHVYWYRQLPEEGLKFMVYLQKENIIDESGMPKERFSAEFPKEGPSILRIQQVVRGDSAAYFCASSPRTVNTGELFFGEGSRLTVL.